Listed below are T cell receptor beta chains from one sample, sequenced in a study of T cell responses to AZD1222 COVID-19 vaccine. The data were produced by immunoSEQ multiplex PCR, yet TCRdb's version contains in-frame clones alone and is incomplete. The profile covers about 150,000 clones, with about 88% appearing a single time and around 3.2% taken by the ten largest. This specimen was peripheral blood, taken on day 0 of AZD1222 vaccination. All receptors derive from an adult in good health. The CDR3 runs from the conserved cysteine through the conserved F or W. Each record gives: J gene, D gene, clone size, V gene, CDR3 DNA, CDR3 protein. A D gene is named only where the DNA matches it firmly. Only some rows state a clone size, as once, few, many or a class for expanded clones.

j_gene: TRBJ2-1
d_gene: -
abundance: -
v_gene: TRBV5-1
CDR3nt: TGCGCCAGCAGCTTGGGGGACCCATCCTACAATGAGCAGTTCTTC
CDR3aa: CASSLGDPSYNEQFF

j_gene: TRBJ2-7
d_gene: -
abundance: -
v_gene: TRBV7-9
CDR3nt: TGTGCCAGCAGCTTAAGCCGCCAGGGCACTTCCTACGAGCAGTACTTC
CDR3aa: CASSLSRQGTSYEQYF

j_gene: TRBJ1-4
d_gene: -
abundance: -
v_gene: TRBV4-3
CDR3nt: TGCGCCAGCAGCCAAGGGGTTCTGGGCGGGGGTGAAAAACTGTTTTTT
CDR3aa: CASSQGVLGGGEKLFF

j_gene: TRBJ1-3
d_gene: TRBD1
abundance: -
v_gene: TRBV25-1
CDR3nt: TGTGCCAGCAGTAAACAGGGGATCTCTGGAAACACCATATATTTT
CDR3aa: CASSKQGISGNTIYF

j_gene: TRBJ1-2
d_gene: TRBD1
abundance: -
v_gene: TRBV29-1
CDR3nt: TGCAGCGCCCGCCCGCAGGGGGCTAACTATGGCTACACCTTC
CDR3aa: CSARPQGANYGYTF

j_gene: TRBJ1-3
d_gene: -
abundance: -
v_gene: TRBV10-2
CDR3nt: TGCGCCAGCAGTGACGCCGGGGCCTCTGGAAACACCATATATTTT
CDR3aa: CASSDAGASGNTIYF

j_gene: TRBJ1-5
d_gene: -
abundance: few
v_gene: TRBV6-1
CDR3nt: TGTGCCAGCAGTGAAATGTGGGGATACAATCAGCCCCAGCATTTT
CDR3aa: CASSEMWGYNQPQHF

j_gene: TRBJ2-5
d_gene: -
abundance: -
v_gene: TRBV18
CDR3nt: TGTGCCAGCTCATCGCGGCGGGGGCCCCAGAGAGAAGAGACCCAGTACTTC
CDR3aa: CASSSRRGPQREETQYF

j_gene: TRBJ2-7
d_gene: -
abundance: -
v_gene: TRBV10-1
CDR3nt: TGCGCCAGCAGTACTAGACATTCCCCTAAAAACCACGAGCAGTACTTC
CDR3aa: CASSTRHSPKNHEQYF

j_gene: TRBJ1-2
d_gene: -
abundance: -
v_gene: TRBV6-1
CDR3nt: TGTGCCAGCAGTGAAGGGACATTCCCTGCTCCTGGCTACACCTTC
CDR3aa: CASSEGTFPAPGYTF